These 15 T cell receptor beta chains share one sample of origin, sequenced in a study of identical twins (dated by TCRdb to 2016 to 2018). The protocol used for the library was 5' RACE. For sequencing, an Illumina HiSeq 2000 was employed. Using fastp trimming at Q25 and MiXCR clonotype assembly, TCRdb reanalyzed the public sequencing data and kept in-frame beta chains. Every distinct CDR3 protein forms one entry, paired with its most common genes and DNA. The sample data list about 240,000 distinct CDR3 sequences, and roughly a tenth of these were observed just once. The ten largest clones add up to approximately 11% of the sample. Source material: memory T cells sorted from blood. The cell subset or site label for this specimen denotes: CD45RO+ enriched T cells. These receptors were taken from a man between 50 and 59 years old in good health.

Details on this clonotype: A much larger clone lies a single base off, so this may be a read error. The chain carries TRBV20-1 and TRBJ2-6; D is unresolved. Germline CDR1 DFQATT, CDR2 SNEGSKA (reference sequence). V lost 8 bases and J lost 3, with 8 bases in between. The CDR3 is made up of 12 amino acids. As DNA, the CDR3 is TGCAGTACCCTCTGTGGGGCCAACGTCCTGACTTTC. Protein: CSTLCGANVLTF.

In this sample, this clonotype turned up a few times. The CDR3 nucleotides read TGCGCCAGCAGTCACGGGCACAATCAGCCCCAGCATTTT. This encodes CASSHGHNQPQHF. This chain uses TRBV23-1 with TRBJ1-5; no reliable D call. TRBV23-1 is labeled an ORF, and its function is uncertain. The CDR3 loop spans 13 amino acids. The V end was cut by 3 bases, the J end by 3 bases, with 6 bases between.

This clonotype has just a few counts. V usage is TRBV4-3 and J usage is TRBJ2-2; D is possibly TRBD1 (7 bases). Germline-derived CDR1 and CDR2 are LGHNA and YSLEER. Trimming removed 0 bases from V and 6 bases from J, with 14 bases in between. The CDR3 extends over 16 amino acids. Here the CDR3 reads CASSQDRGVVAGELFF. CDR3 nucleotide sequence: TGCGCCAGCAGCCAAGACAGGGGGGTCGTGGCCGGGGAGCTGTTTTTT.

In its sample, this clonotype was seen many times. The gene calls are TRBV9 and TRBJ2-7; D is ambiguous. Germline V gene sequence: CDR1 SGDLS, CDR2 YYNGEE. This CDR3 spans 16 amino acids. V shed 0 bases and J shed 0 bases, with 13 bases lying between them. CDR3 bases: TGTGCCAGCAGCGTAGGTGTGGCTTTATCCTCCTACGAGCAGTACTTC. This gives the protein CASSVGVALSSYEQYF.

In this sample, this clonotype turned up many times. This chain connects TRBV6-1 to TRBJ1-6; TRBD1 agrees at 8 bases. CDR1 MNHNS and CDR2 SASEGT come from the germline V gene. The CDR3 length is 17 residues. The trim removed 7 bases at V and 9 bases at J, leaving 17 bases unmatched. Here the CDR3 DNA reads TGTGCCAGCACCGCAATTCCGACAGGGGTTTTAGGTTCACCCCTCCACTTT. This encodes CASTAIPTGVLGSPLHF.

This clonotype came up a few times. This sequence joins TRBV20-1 and TRBJ2-5, with D possibly being TRBD1 or TRBD2 (5 bases each). V was clipped by 0 bases and J by 3 bases, with 17 bases between them. The CDR3 consists of 16 residues. Germline V lookup: CDR1 DFQATT, CDR2 SNEGSKA (reference sequence). DNA for the CDR3: TGCAGTGCTAGAGATCCGTCTCGGGGCTTCGAAGAGACCCAGTACTTC. This translates into CSARDPSRGFEETQYF.

This clonotype has just a few counts. This chain joins TRBV11-2 and TRBJ2-1, with TRBD2 as a possible D gene (6 bases). The length of the CDR3 is 12 residues. The germline V gene encodes CDR1 SGHAT and CDR2 FQNNGV. With 7 bases removed from V and 9 bases from J, the gap between germline ends came to 13 bases. The CDR3 loop reads CASTGLSAEQFF. CDR3 DNA sequence: TGTGCCAGCACTGGACTATCTGCTGAGCAGTTCTTC.

This clonotype has a count of ten or more. One base away lies a much larger clone, so this may be a sequencing read error. This chain joins TRBV5-1 and TRBJ2-2; the D gene is possibly TRBD1 (6 bases). Germline V gene data show CDR1 as SGHRS and CDR2 as YFSETQ. Deletions cut 2 bases from V and 5 bases from J, with 7 bases between. This CDR3 is 13 amino acids long. DNA for the CDR3: TGCGCCAGCAGCTTCGGACAGACCGGGGAGCTGTTTTTT. Residues: CASSFGQTGELFF.

This clonotype was observed a handful of times. CDR3 DNA: TGCGCCAGCAGTCAGCTAGCGGGAGGGCCTGTAGATACGCAGTATTTT. As protein: CASSQLAGGPVDTQYF. The chain employs TRBV23-1 and TRBJ2-3; 12 bases line up with TRBD2. TRBV23-1 falls under the ORF class, with uncertain function. CDR3 size: 16 residues. The V segment lost 3 bases and the J segment 5 bases; nucleotides outside the gene matches: 6.

This clonotype was detected ten times or more. The chain recombines TRBV27 with TRBJ2-1; TRBD2 might be the D (5 bases). This CDR3 contains 13 residues. V gave up 2 bases and J gave up 9 bases, with 11 bases separating them. Per the germline V gene, CDR1 is MNHEY and CDR2 is SMNVEV (reference sequence). CDR3 amino acids: CASSLTLGGEQFF. The CDR3 DNA follows: TGTGCCAGCAGTTTAACTCTAGGAGGTGAGCAGTTCTTC.

This clonotype was counted ten times or more. CDR3 nucleotide sequence: TGTGCCAGCAGCCTTAGACTAAATTCACCCCTCCACTTT. Protein: CASSLRLNSPLHF. This chain uses TRBV7-8 with TRBJ1-6; D is ambiguous. This CDR3 contains 13 residues. V lost 5 bases and J 7 bases, leaving 9 bases between the germline ends. Germline lookup yields CDR1 SGHVS and CDR2 FQNEAQ.

The chain employs TRBV2 and TRBJ1-6, with no clear D. The V gene lost 3 bases and the J gene lost 4 bases, with 10 bases spanning the gap. Germline V gene data show CDR1 as SNHLY and CDR2 as FYNNEI. The CDR3 sequence is 15 residues long. The CDR3 loop reads CASSDGPSYNSPLHF. Here the CDR3 DNA reads TGTGCCAGCAGTGACGGACCCTCTTATAATTCACCCCTCCACTTT. Based on the CDR3 plus reference TRBV2 and TRBJ1-6, the full variable domain is EPEVTQTPSHQVTQMGQEVILRCVPISNHLYFYWYRQILGQKVEFLVSFYNNEISEKSEIFDDQFSVERPDGSNFTLKIRSTKLEDSAMYFCASSDGPSYNSPLHFGNGTRLTVT.

This clonotype was counted a few times. With a much larger clone just one base away, this may be a read error. This chain joins TRBV5-1 and TRBJ2-5; 7 nucleotides agree with TRBD1. J lost 1 base, V lost 4 bases, and 4 bases had no gene match. From germline, CDR1 is SGHRS and CDR2 YFSETQ. This CDR3 is 14 amino acids long. The CDR3 DNA follows: TGCGCCAGCAGCCCAGGGACAGCCCAAGAGACCCAGTACTTC. Translating it yields CASSPGTAQETQYF.

This clonotype occurred a few times. Here the CDR3 DNA reads TGTGCCAGCAGCCTTAGCGGGGATCGGCCCAATGAGCAGTTCTTC. Protein: CASSLSGDRPNEQFF. This chain connects TRBV12-3 or TRBV12-4 to TRBJ2-1; 8 bases map to TRBD2. V gave up 6 bases and J gave up 6 bases; unmatched junction bases: 10. The CDR3 sequence is 15 residues long.

There are a few counts of this clonotype. J is TRBJ2-1 and V is TRBV25-1; D might be TRBD1 (6 bases). The germline V and J ends were trimmed by 7 bases and 8 bases, with 24 bases remaining between them. CDR1 is MGHDK, CDR2 SYGVNS, per germline. This CDR3 spans 16 amino acids. The CDR3 reads CASIPWALEPGDEQFF. In DNA form, the CDR3 reads TGTGCCAGCATTCCGTGGGCACTAGAACCAGGGGATGAGCAGTTCTTC.